The next 30 T cell receptor beta chains were all read from a single sample in a study of shared clonotypes between healthy human individuals. Repertoires were generated with immunoSEQ multiplex PCR, while TCRdb's copy carries only in-frame clones and drops some. The data show about 700,000 clones, with 92% seen just once and 24% held by the top ten. CD8 cells classed as naive were CD45RO-negative and positively selected for CCR7, excluding terminally differentiated effector memory CD45RA+ cells. Sequenced material: naive CD8+ T cells sorted from blood. Every receptor here comes from a man younger than 40 in good health.

Comment on this clone: A far bigger clonotype differs at one base, so this is likely a read error. At the DNA level, this CDR3 is encoded by other sequences in the same sample as well. This chain uses TRBV27 with TRBJ2-7, with D tentatively TRBD1 or TRBD2 (5 bases each). The CDR3 runs to 12 residues. Per the germline V gene, CDR1 is MNHEY and CDR2 is SMNVEV (reference sequence). Trimming took off 1 base at V and 7 bases at J, with 8 bases between the two ends. CDR3 in DNA: TGTGCCAGCAGTTTATTGGGGGATGAGCAGTACTTC. Its translation is CASSLLGDEQYF.

The V gene is TRBV27, the J gene TRBJ1-5, with 8 bases that match TRBD1. This CDR3 comprises 14 residues. The V and J ends lost 8 bases and 3 bases, in that order; junction bases with no gene match: 6. CDR1 is MNHEY, CDR2 SMNVEV, per germline (reference sequence). CDR3 loop: CASVDRGFNQPQHF. The CDR3 region has the DNA TGTGCCAGCGTTGACAGGGGATTCAATCAGCCCCAGCATTTT.

The chain combines TRBV7-9 with TRBJ2-7; D possibly corresponds to TRBD1 (7 bases). V lost 4 bases and J 0 bases, leaving 13 bases between the germline ends. Germline assignment: CDR1 SEHNR and CDR2 FQNEAQ (reference sequence). CDR3 length: 15 amino acids. CDR3 sequence: CASSSPGGLSYEQYF. CDR3 DNA sequence: TGTGCCAGCAGCTCGCCAGGGGGGCTCTCCTACGAGCAGTACTTC.

The chain is built from TRBV27 and TRBJ2-7, with 13 bases matching TRBD2. This CDR3 spans 15 amino acids. V shed 8 bases and J 3 bases; nucleotides not matched to a gene: 7. Germline CDR1 is MNHEY and CDR2 is SMNVEV (reference sequence). This chain's CDR3 is CASRGLAGKFYEQYF. CDR3 in DNA: TGTGCCAGCCGGGGACTAGCGGGGAAATTCTACGAGCAGTACTTC.

The V and J genes are TRBV11-3 and TRBJ2-3; D is undetermined. The ends were cut back, 5 bases at V and 4 bases at J, with 13 bases in the middle. This CDR3 is 14 amino acids long. In germline, CDR1 is SGHNT, CDR2 YENEEA. CDR3 in amino acids: CASSADPGADTQYF. CDR3 DNA sequence: TGTGCCAGCAGCGCCGATCCTGGGGCAGATACGCAGTATTTT.

This clone was recorded only once. The chain has TRBV7-9 and TRBJ2-1; D tentatively fits TRBD1 or TRBD2 (6 bases each). The CDR3 covers 15 residues. CDR1 and CDR2 from the germline V gene are SEHNR and FQNEAQ (reference sequence). Trimming left V 3 bases short and J 5 bases short, with 14 bases between. The DNA for the CDR3 is TGTGCCAGCAGCTTCAGGGGCGGGATCCACAATGAGCAGTTCTTC. This encodes CASSFRGGIHNEQFF.

CDR3 region: CASSETQGLTDTQYF. The CDR3 DNA reads TGCGCCAGCAGTGAGACGCAGGGCTTAACAGATACGCAGTATTTT. The chain carries TRBV10-2 and TRBJ2-3; tentatively, D is TRBD1 (5 bases). The germline V gene has CDR1 WSHSY and CDR2 SAAADI. The V and J ends lost 2 bases and 3 bases respectively, with 12 bases between them. The CDR3 length is 15 residues.

The chain joins TRBV27 to TRBJ2-3; 12 bases agree with TRBD2. Germline CDR1 is MNHEY and CDR2 is SMNVEV (reference sequence). The CDR3 has 16 amino acids. Germline trimming cut 5 bases from V and 1 base from J; bases unmatched to any gene: 4. The CDR3 nucleotides read TGTGCCAGCAGTACCGGGACTAGCGGGCGCACAGATACGCAGTATTTT. Protein sequence: CASSTGTSGRTDTQYF.

The V and J genes are TRBV5-5 and TRBJ1-2; D unresolved. The V and J ends lost 3 bases and 4 bases respectively, with 7 bases between them. CDR1 and CDR2 from the germline V gene are SGHKS and YYEKEE (reference sequence). This CDR3 has 12 residues. The CDR3 DNA is TGTGCCAGCAGCTCGGACCTCTATGGCTACACCTTC. Protein product: CASSSDLYGYTF.

In this sample, this clone turned up once. This chain uses TRBV5-4 with TRBJ1-1, with D unresolved. The CDR3 covers 13 residues. Trimming pared 1 base from V and 5 bases from J, leaving 9 bases between. Per germline, CDR1 SGHNT and CDR2 YYREEE (reference sequence). CDR3 coding DNA: TGTGCCAGCAGCTTGTCCTATATGACTGAAGCTTTCTTT. Its translation: CASSLSYMTEAFF. Variable domain in full (rest from reference TRBV5-4 and TRBJ1-1): ETGVTQSPTHLIKTRGQQVTLRCSSQSGHNTVSWYQQALGQGPQFIFQYYREEENGRGNFPPRFSGLQFPNYSSELNVNALELDDSALYLCASSLSYMTEAFFGQGTRLTVV.

The rearrangement joins TRBV7-9 to TRBJ1-1, with 7 positions matching TRBD1. The CDR3 totals 18 residues. Germline V CDR1 and CDR2: SEHNR, FQNEAQ (reference sequence). Trimming at V came to 3 bases and at J to 0 bases, leaving 13 bases not matched to a gene. CDR3 region: CASSFNTAGGAVNTEAFF. CDR3 DNA sequence: TGTGCCAGCAGCTTCAATACGGCAGGGGGGGCCGTGAACACTGAAGCTTTCTTT.

This sequence joins TRBV9 and TRBJ2-7, with 10 positions matching TRBD1. In germline, CDR1 is SGDLS, CDR2 YYNGEE. The CDR3 runs to 13 residues. V was pared by 3 bases and J by 7 bases, with 4 bases of the junction left unmatched. The CDR3 is CASSGQGAGEQYF. CDR3 DNA sequence: TGTGCCAGCAGCGGACAGGGGGCCGGGGAGCAGTACTTC.

This rearrangement joins TRBV5-1 to TRBJ1-5; 8 nucleotides line up with TRBD1. The CDR3 totals 18 residues. The V segment lost 4 bases and the J segment 2 bases; nucleotides outside the gene matches: 14. The germline V gene has CDR1 SGHRS and CDR2 YFSETQ. CDR3 nucleotides: TGCGCCAGCAGCCCGAACCCACAGGGGGTGAGTGGCAATCAGCCCCAGCATTTT. Its protein product is CASSPNPQGVSGNQPQHF.

This clone was seen a single time. The gene calls are TRBV27 and TRBJ2-7, with TRBD2 matching over 9 bases. The trim removed 10 bases at V and 3 bases at J, leaving 10 bases unmatched. This CDR3 has 14 residues. The germline gives CDR1 MNHEY, CDR2 SMNVEV (reference sequence). The CDR3 loop is CATRGLAGFYEQYF. CDR3 bases: TGTGCCACCCGGGGGCTAGCGGGGTTCTACGAGCAGTACTTC.

The rearrangement links TRBV9 to TRBJ2-3, with 10 bases identical to TRBD1. Unmatched junction bases numbered 8, after V lost 4 bases and J lost 6 bases. CDR3 length: 15 residues. Germline lookup yields CDR1 SGDLS and CDR2 YYNGEE. The CDR3 DNA reads as TGTGCCAGCAGCCGATCGGGACAGGGGTGGGATACGCAGTATTTT. This encodes CASSRSGQGWDTQYF.

This chain uses TRBV27 with TRBJ2-5; D ambiguous. CDR1 is MNHEY, CDR2 SMNVEV, per germline (reference sequence). The V end lost 5 bases, the J end lost 2 bases, and 6 bases lay between the germline ends. This CDR3 is 12 amino acids long. CDR3 amino acids: CASSNLQETQYF. In DNA form, the CDR3 reads TGTGCCAGCAGTAACCTGCAAGAGACCCAGTACTTC.

This chain joins TRBV7-9 and TRBJ2-7; 9 nucleotides agree with TRBD1. V was pared by 1 base and J by 2 bases, with 3 bases of the junction left unmatched. The CDR3 is 15 amino acids. Per the germline V gene, CDR1 is SEHNR and CDR2 is FQNEAQ (reference sequence). The CDR3 protein is CASSLGGQGAYEQYF. The CDR3 DNA reads TGTGCCAGCAGCTTAGGGGGACAGGGAGCCTACGAGCAGTACTTC.

A word on this clone: Other DNA sequences in this specimen translate into the identical CDR3. This chain links TRBV7-6 with TRBJ2-3; D not certain. Germline CDR1 SGHVS, CDR2 FNYEAQ. This CDR3 comprises 13 residues. V lost 0 bases, J lost 6 bases, and 7 bases lay in between. CDR3 nucleotide sequence: TGTGCCAGCAGCTTAGCAGGTTCCGATACGCAGTATTTT. Protein product: CASSLAGSDTQYF. Combining the CDR3 with reference TRBV7-6 and TRBJ2-3 gives the whole variable domain GAGVSQSPRYKVTKRGQDVALRCDPISGHVSLYWYRQALGQGPEFLTYFNYEAQQDKSGLPNDRFSAERPEGSISTLTIQRTEQRDSAMYRCASSLAGSDTQYFGPGTRLTVL.

The chain joins TRBV9 to TRBJ2-7, with D maybe TRBD1 (6 bases). V was cut by 2 bases and J by 3 bases, with 15 bases left in between. Germline loops: CDR1 SGDLS, CDR2 YYNGEE. The CDR3 has 15 amino acids. The CDR3 sequence: CASSVSAGVDYEQYF. The CDR3 DNA reads as TGTGCCAGCAGCGTGTCGGCAGGGGTCGACTACGAGCAGTACTTC.

The V call is TRBV5-1, the J call TRBJ2-1, with 7 bases that match TRBD1. V lost 4 bases and J lost 5; bases outside the gene matches: 6. CDR1 and CDR2 from the germline V gene are SGHRS and YFSETQ. The CDR3 spans 14 residues. As DNA, the CDR3 is TGCGCCAGCAGCCCCGGGACAGAAAACAATGAGCAGTTCTTC. This translates into CASSPGTENNEQFF.

The chain couples TRBV4-1 to TRBJ1-1; D call uncertain. Trimming cost V 0 bases and J 0 bases, with 2 bases left between them. From germline, CDR1 is MGHRA and CDR2 YSYEKL. The CDR3 runs to 13 residues. The CDR3 coding sequence is TGCGCCAGCAGCCAAGAAATGAACACTGAAGCTTTCTTT. This translates into CASSQEMNTEAFF.

The chain has TRBV7-3 and TRBJ2-2; a weak D match, TRBD2 (6 bases). The CDR3 has 15 amino acids. Germline CDR1 SGHTA, CDR2 FQGTGA. The V end was cut by 6 bases, the J end by 2 bases, with 13 bases between. The CDR3 DNA is TGTGCCAGCAGGCTGGCTAGCGCTAACACCGGGGAGCTGTTTTTT. Its translation: CASRLASANTGELFF. The whole variable domain, filled in from reference TRBV7-3 and TRBJ2-2, reads GAGVSQTPSNKVTEKGKYVELRCDPISGHTALYWYRQSLGQGPEFLIYFQGTGAADDSGLPNDRFFAVRPEGSVSTLKIQRTERGDSAVYLCASRLASANTGELFFGEGSRLTVL.

A word on this clone: This specimen includes other DNA sequences encoding the same CDR3. The chain joins TRBV28 to TRBJ2-3; D possibly matches TRBD1 or TRBD2 (5 bases each). Trimming removed 3 bases from V and 3 bases from J, with 13 bases in between. The CDR3 is made up of 15 amino acids. CDR1 is MDHEN, CDR2 SYDVKM, per germline. This CDR3 is CASSLGREGTDTQYF. The CDR3 coding sequence is TGTGCCAGCAGTTTGGGACGGGAAGGGACAGATACGCAGTATTTT.

The chain uses TRBV6-5 and TRBJ1-5, with D hard to call. From germline, CDR1 is MNHEY and CDR2 SVGAGI. V shed 0 bases and J shed 5 bases, with 5 bases lying between them. CDR3 size: 13 residues. The CDR3 loop is CASSYSGHQPQHF. The DNA for the CDR3 is TGTGCCAGCAGTTACTCAGGGCATCAGCCCCAGCATTTT.

The rearrangement uses TRBV11-2 and TRBJ2-5; no firm D call. CDR3 length equals 13 residues. Looked up from germline, CDR1 is SGHAT and CDR2 is FQNNGV. The germline V and J ends were trimmed by 2 bases and 1 base, with 5 bases remaining between them. Written as DNA, the CDR3 is TGTGCCAGCAGCTTATCGGTCCAAGAGACCCAGTACTTC. It codes for CASSLSVQETQYF.

This chain's CDR3 is CASSLELEEETQYF. The CDR3 DNA reads as TGTGCCAGCAGCTTAGAACTAGAAGAAGAGACCCAGTACTTC. V is TRBV7-9 and J is TRBJ2-5; D may be TRBD2 (5 bases). The ends were cut back, 1 base at V and 3 bases at J, with 9 bases in the middle. This CDR3 comprises 14 residues. CDR1 and CDR2 (germline): SEHNR, FQNEAQ (reference sequence). Based on the CDR3 plus reference TRBV7-9 and TRBJ2-5, the full variable domain is DTGVSQNPRHKITKRGQNVTFRCDPISEHNRLYWYRQTLGQGPEFLTYFQNEAQLEKSRLLSDRFSAERPKGSFSTLEIQRTEQGDSAMYLCASSLELEEETQYFGPGTRLLVL.

The chain links TRBV19 to TRBJ2-7, with a tentative D call TRBD2 (6 bases). V dropped 5 bases and J dropped 4 bases, with 18 bases sitting between them. The CDR3 consists of 15 residues. From germline, CDR1 is LNHDA and CDR2 SQIVND (reference sequence). CDR3 residues: CASSLRDGSGYEQYF. In nucleotides, the CDR3 is TGTGCCAGTAGTCTTAGGGACGGGAGTGGTTACGAGCAGTACTTC.

The rearrangement joins TRBV5-1 to TRBJ2-7; D remains ambiguous. The V gene lost 0 bases and the J gene lost 7 bases, with 11 bases spanning the gap. The CDR3 consists of 13 residues. CDR1 and CDR2 (germline): SGHRS, YFSETQ. The CDR3, as DNA: TGCGCCAGCAGCTTGGTGTCAGGCTGGGAGCAGTACTTC. Translated, it gives CASSLVSGWEQYF.

The rearrangement joins TRBV4-2 to TRBJ2-7, with TRBD2 matching over 8 bases. Per germline, CDR1 LGHNA and CDR2 YNFKEQ. Trimming cost V 0 bases and J 4 bases; bases outside gene matches: 8. The CDR3 length is 16 residues. The CDR3 DNA is TGTGCCAGCAGCCAAGACGGAGCGGGAGATACTTACGAGCAGTACTTC. The encoded protein is CASSQDGAGDTYEQYF.

V and J are TRBV27 and TRBJ1-2; the D gene is possibly TRBD1 (5 bases). Germline CDR1 is MNHEY and CDR2 is SMNVEV (reference sequence). The CDR3 spans 17 residues. Trimming stripped 6 bases from V and 3 bases from J, with 23 bases between. This CDR3 is CASRVAGAGGGDYGYTF. The CDR3 DNA reads as TGTGCCAGCAGAGTTGCGGGTGCTGGGGGAGGTGACTATGGCTACACCTTC.